Sequencing of this T cell receptor (beta chain) was carried out in a study of blood T cell repertoires in COVID-19. Study summary: Samples representing acute and convalescent COVID-19 were sourced from the United States, Italy and Spain.

Germline CDR1 and CDR2: MNHEY and SVGAGI. CDR3 length: 14 residues. Trimming took off 2 bases at V and 7 bases at J, with 14 bases between the two ends. Original methodology: For nucleated cells, counts were estimated from reference gene primer amplification. The assay was immunoSEQ multiplex PCR, and TCRdb's table has in-frame clones only and misses some. V, J and clone size were drawn from that table, and D and trimming were deduced from the DNA. The repertoire consists of approximately 35,000 clones, with more than 70% occurring once and the leading ten covering roughly 44%. This chain joins TRBV6-5 and TRBJ1-1; D is perhaps TRBD1 (6 bases). Specimen: peripheral blood. The sequence derives from a human donor in a cohort sampled during active COVID-19. The CDR3 DNA reads TGTGCCAGCAGTTACATTGGGGGGGGGCTTGAAGCTTTCTTT. Protein: CASSYIGGGLEAFF.